This is a list of T cell receptor beta chains from one sample in a study of T cell repertoires in cytomegalovirus infection. Their antigen targets remain unknown. TCRdb re-called the reads with MiXCR, one entry per CDR3 protein. This table has some 54,000 distinct CDR3 sequences, less than 20% appearing once. The sample here was CD8+ T cells from cultured PBMCs, taken from culture after CMV antigen stimulation. All receptors come from a human donor in good health (CMV status not recorded). Some clones in this sample may be carry-over from other donors' samples. The CDR3 runs from the conserved cysteine through the conserved F or W. D genes are given only for firm matches. Part of the rows lack a size; the others show once, few, many or a class for expanded clones.

>15|-|TRBV7-9|-|TRBJ2-7
CASSNTGDMIHEQYF
TGTGCCAGCAGTAATACCGGGGACATGATCCACGAGCAGTACTTC
>15|many|TRBV7-2|TRBD1|TRBJ2-7
CASSLARDRDYEQYF
TGTGCCAGCAGCTTAGCCCGGGACAGGGATTACGAGCAGTACTTC
>17|few|TRBV19|TRBD1|TRBJ1-1
CASSTGVGDLFNTEAFF
TGTGCCAGTAGCACAGGGGTAGGAGACCTTTTTAACACTGAAGCTTTCTTT
>14|-|TRBV27|-|TRBJ1-2
CASRVDSSNYGYTF
TGTGCCAGCAGGGTGGACAGCTCTAACTATGGCTACACCTTC
>14|few|TRBV7-2|-|TRBJ2-7
CASSFTGVPNEQYF
TGTGCCAGCAGCTTTACCGGCGTCCCCAACGAGCAGTACTTC
>13|few|TRBV19|-|TRBJ2-6
CASIMAGANVLTF
TGTGCCAGTATCATGGCTGGGGCCAACGTCCTGACTTTC
>14|-|TRBV7-2|-|TRBJ2-2
CASSLLADTGELFF
TGTGCCAGCAGCTTATTGGCGGACACCGGGGAGCTGTTTTTT
>15|-|TRBV7-9|-|TRBJ2-1
CASSPPRGAGNEQFF
TGTGCCAGCAGCCCCCCCAGGGGGGCGGGCAATGAGCAGTTCTTC
>15|-|TRBV7-6|TRBD2|TRBJ2-7
CASKEEASGSYEQYF
TGTGCCAGCAAGGAAGAAGCTAGCGGTTCCTACGAGCAGTACTTC
>17|few|TRBV4-1|TRBD2|TRBJ2-3
CASSLRQLAGTTDTQYF
TGCGCCAGCAGCCTCCGCCAACTAGCGGGGACCACAGATACGCAGTATTTT
>15|once|TRBV6-2/TRBV6-3|TRBD1|TRBJ1-2
CASSLGRDRVKGYTF
TGTGCCAGCAGCCTCGGCAGGGACAGGGTAAAAGGCTACACCTTC
>13|few|TRBV7-7|-|TRBJ2-7
CASSSHGGSEQYF
TGTGCCAGCAGCTCCCATGGGGGGAGCGAGCAGTACTTC
>16|-|TRBV11-2|-|TRBJ2-5
CASSLGERNFQETQYF
TGTGCCAGCAGCTTAGGGGAAAGGAACTTCCAAGAGACCCAGTACTTC
>16|-|TRBV7-8|-|TRBJ2-7
CASSLEGGAFGYEQYF
TGTGCCAGCAGCTTAGAGGGGGGGGCCTTCGGGTACGAGCAGTACTTC
>16|few|TRBV7-2|TRBD1|TRBJ1-5
CASTLGAGGYDQPQHF
TGTGCCAGCACCCTAGGGGCAGGGGGTTACGATCAGCCCCAGCATTTT
>17|-|TRBV7-8|TRBD1|TRBJ1-1
CASSLARGGQGAAEAFF
TGTGCCAGCAGCTTAGCGCGAGGGGGACAGGGGGCAGCTGAAGCTTTCTTT
>14|-|TRBV13|-|TRBJ2-7
CASSFYRGGYEQYF
TGTGCCAGCAGCTTCTACAGGGGAGGCTACGAGCAGTACTTC
>14|few|TRBV9|TRBD1|TRBJ1-3
CASSVTGAGNTIYF
TGTGCCAGCAGCGTTACAGGGGCTGGAAACACCATATATTTT
>14|few|TRBV6-5|-|TRBJ1-4
CASSYSSDNEKLFF
TGTGCCAGCAGTTACTCGAGTGATAATGAAAAACTGTTTTTT
>16|-|TRBV4-1|TRBD1|TRBJ1-5
CASSQPGTGQTQPQHF
TGCGCCAGCAGCCAACCTGGGACAGGGCAGACTCAGCCCCAGCATTTT
>12|-|TRBV11-2|-|TRBJ1-1
CASSLVGGEAFF
TGTGCCAGCAGCTTAGTGGGAGGTGAAGCTTTCTTT
>14|few|TRBV25-1|TRBD1|TRBJ1-2
CASSKPGQGYGYTF
TGTGCCAGCAGTAAACCGGGACAGGGGTATGGCTACACCTTC
>15|-|TRBV11-1|TRBD2|TRBJ2-7
CASSRTSGGRHEQYF
TGTGCCAGCAGCCGCACTAGCGGGGGGCGGCACGAGCAGTACTTC
>14|-|TRBV7-2|-|TRBJ2-2
CASNGGGRTGELFF
TGTGCCAGCAACGGAGGGGGGAGAACCGGGGAGCTGTTTTTT
>14|-|TRBV5-6|-|TRBJ2-7
CASSFGTPTYEQYF
TGTGCCAGCAGCTTCGGGACTCCGACCTACGAGCAGTACTTC
>16|few|TRBV7-2|-|TRBJ2-5
CASSKGFGRGGETQYF
TGTGCCAGCAGCAAAGGCTTCGGCAGGGGGGGGGAGACCCAGTACTTC
>12|few|TRBV24-1|TRBD2|TRBJ2-1
CATSVGGGEQFF
TGTGCCACCAGTGTGGGCGGGGGTGAGCAGTTCTTC
>14|few|TRBV11-1|-|TRBJ1-1
CASSLGRTETEAFF
TGTGCCAGCAGCTTGGGCCGGACAGAGACTGAAGCTTTCTTT
>19|many|TRBV20-1|TRBD2|TRBJ2-5
CSARDLGGLALRSQETQYF
TGCAGTGCTAGAGATCTCGGAGGACTAGCGTTGAGATCCCAAGAGACCCAGTACTTC
>15|-|TRBV7-6|-|TRBJ2-5
CASSPGLDLQETQYF
TGTGCCTCCTCTCCGGGACTCGACCTACAAGAGACCCAGTACTTC
>16|-|TRBV5-5|-|TRBJ1-4
CASSLATGWTNEKLFF
TGTGCCAGCAGCTTAGCCACGGGCTGGACTAATGAAAAACTGTTTTTT
>18|once|TRBV4-3|TRBD2|TRBJ2-1
CASSQDMAGGHSYNEQFF
TGCGCCAGCAGCCAAGATATGGCGGGGGGCCACTCCTACAATGAGCAGTTCTTC
>16|-|TRBV7-3|TRBD2|TRBJ2-5
CASSLRGGGAFETQYF
TGTGCCAGCAGCTTACGAGGCGGGGGGGCCTTTGAGACCCAGTACTTC
>13|once|TRBV10-3|-|TRBJ1-2
CATLGGGADGYTF
TGTGCCACCCTAGGGGGGGGCGCGGATGGCTACACCTTC
>15|-|TRBV7-2|-|TRBJ1-1
CASSFSGVRTTEAFF
TGTGCCAGCAGCTTCTCAGGGGTAAGAACCACTGAAGCTTTCTTT
>12|-|TRBV12-3/TRBV12-4|-|TRBJ2-7
CASNLDRNEQYF
TGTGCCAGCAACCTGGACAGAAACGAGCAGTACTTC
>13|-|TRBV7-2|TRBD2|TRBJ2-7
CASSLAGAYEQYF
TGTGCCAGCAGCCTAGCGGGGGCCTACGAGCAGTACTTC
>17|few|TRBV28|TRBD2|TRBJ2-1
CASSTTIGGEYYNEQFF
TGTGCCAGCAGTACAACAATCGGGGGGGAGTACTACAATGAGCAGTTCTTC
>15|-|TRBV20-1|-|TRBJ2-7
CSARALGLRSYEQYF
TGCAGTGCTAGAGCCCTAGGACTACGCTCCTACGAGCAGTACTTC
>15|-|TRBV7-6|-|TRBJ2-3
CASSQRTSVTDTQYF
TGTGCCAGCTCTCAACGCACGTCAGTCACAGATACGCAGTATTTT
>15|many|TRBV6-6|TRBD1|TRBJ1-4
CASSPPGTGGEELFF
TGTGCCAGCAGCCCTCCCGGGACAGGGGGCGAGGAACTGTTTTTT
>15|-|TRBV5-5|-|TRBJ1-2
CASSPPGTAALGYTF
TGTGCCAGCAGCCCACCTGGGACGGCCGCTTTGGGCTACACCTTC
>13|many|TRBV7-8|-|TRBJ2-3
CASSLASGDTQYF
TGTGCCAGCAGCTTAGCCTCCGGGGATACGCAGTATTTT
>13|-|TRBV6-8|-|TRBJ1-1
CASGYPSDTEAFF
TGTGCCAGCGGCTATCCCTCGGACACTGAAGCTTTCTTT
>13|few|TRBV7-2|TRBD1|TRBJ2-1
CATPGQGLDEQFF
TGTGCCACCCCGGGACAGGGTTTGGATGAGCAGTTCTTC
>14|-|TRBV28|-|TRBJ2-6
CASSPVSGANVLTF
TGTGCCAGCAGTCCTGTCTCTGGGGCCAACGTCCTGACTTTC
>16|few|TRBV28|-|TRBJ1-5
CASSRARTGRSQPQHF
TGTGCCAGCAGCCGAGCCAGAACAGGGAGAAGTCAGCCCCAGCATTTT
>13|-|TRBV7-9|-|TRBJ2-7
CASSTDGSYEQYF
TGTGCCAGCAGCACGGACGGATCCTACGAGCAGTACTTC
>15|-|TRBV27|-|TRBJ1-6
CASSLSGQGHSPLHF
TGTGCCAGCAGTTTATCGGGTCAGGGGCATTCACCCCTCCACTTT
>15|few|TRBV5-1|-|TRBJ1-1
CASSLGFGAGTEAFF
TGCGCCAGCAGCTTGGGGTTCGGGGCCGGGACTGAAGCTTTCTTT
>11|few|TRBV30|-|TRBJ2-7
CAWTEGWVKYF
TGTGCCTGGACTGAGGGATGGGTTAAGTACTTC
>13|-|TRBV27|-|TRBJ1-3
CASSAGPGNTIYF
TGTGCCAGCAGCGCGGGGCCTGGAAACACCATATATTTT
>14|few|TRBV6-5|-|TRBJ2-1
CASSYATGRREQFF
TGTGCCAGCAGTTACGCAACAGGGAGAAGGGAGCAGTTCTTC
>13|-|TRBV7-8|-|TRBJ2-7
CASSLGAGAKQYF
TGTGCCAGCAGCTTGGGGGCAGGGGCTAAGCAGTACTTC
>13|few|TRBV12-3/TRBV12-4|TRBD1|TRBJ1-1
CASKWGGTEKAFF
TGTGCCAGCAAATGGGGGGGGACAGAAAAAGCTTTCTTT
>13|-|TRBV7-2|-|TRBJ1-5
CASSPQVNQPQHF
TGTGCCAGCAGCCCCCAGGTCAATCAGCCCCAGCATTTT
>13|-|TRBV6-1|TRBD1|TRBJ1-1
CASSGGTVPEAFF
TGTGCCAGCAGTGGCGGGACAGTACCTGAAGCTTTCTTT
>14|-|TRBV2|-|TRBJ2-7
CASSPRDLSYEQYF
TGTGCCAGCAGTCCCCGGGATCTCTCCTACGAGCAGTACTTC
>13|-|TRBV12-3/TRBV12-4|TRBD1|TRBJ2-4
CASTQTGGGIQYF
TGTGCCAGCACCCAGACAGGGGGGGGCATTCAGTACTTC